The 17 T cell receptor beta chains given below trace back to one sample, sequenced in a study of blood T cell repertoires in COVID-19. Clones were sequenced by immunoSEQ multiplex PCR, and TCRdb holds only the in-frame ones, with some missing. The sample contains about 320,000 clones, 85% of which appear only once. Specimen: PBMCs or T cells enriched from blood (not recorded which). These receptors originate from a young woman who had been exposed to COVID-19.

The V gene is TRBV4-3, the J gene TRBJ1-3; TRBD1 might be the D (6 bases). Germline V CDR1 and CDR2: LGHNA, YSLEER. This CDR3 has 15 residues. Trimming stripped 1 base from V and 5 bases from J, with 12 bases between. CDR3 bases: TGCGCCAGCAGCCAAGGGACAGCCCTCAGAAACACCATATATTTT. This translates into CASSQGTALRNTIYF.

The CDR3: CASRPGQGADYGYTF. The CDR3 bases are TGTGCCAGCAGGCCGGGACAGGGGGCGGACTATGGCTACACCTTC. The J gene is TRBJ1-2, the V gene TRBV5-4, with 12 bases identical to TRBD1. Germline V gene lookup returns CDR1 SGHNT and CDR2 YYREEE (reference sequence). This CDR3 has 15 amino acids. The V gene end was trimmed by 5 bases and the J gene end by 3 bases; junction bases not matched to a gene: 5.

The chain employs TRBV10-3 and TRBJ1-1; maybe TRBD1 (6 bases). With 5 bases removed from V and 4 bases from J, the gap between germline ends came to 14 bases. The CDR3 has 14 residues. Germline CDR1 ENHRY, CDR2 SYGVKD. The CDR3 loop is CAISWAGASTEAFF. Written as DNA, the CDR3 is TGTGCCATCAGTTGGGCAGGGGCGAGCACTGAAGCTTTCTTT.

This chain joins TRBV19 and TRBJ1-4; D not certain. Trimming took 3 bases from V and 11 from J, leaving 13 bases between them. From germline, CDR1 is LNHDA and CDR2 SQIVND (reference sequence). The CDR3 spans 13 residues. CDR3 nucleotide sequence: TGTGCCAGTAGTATGGGTAGCGTCACCAAACTGTTTTTT. Protein: CASSMGSVTKLFF.

This clone was counted between two and nine times. The gene calls are TRBV7-8 and TRBJ2-1; 8 bases align to TRBD2. The germline CDR1 and CDR2 sequences are SGHVS and FQNEAQ. Trimming took 5 bases from V and 9 from J; bases not matched to a gene: 12. This CDR3 comprises 15 residues. CDR3 loop: CASSTRGVTGGEQFF. CDR3 coding DNA: TGTGCCAGCAGCACGCGGGGGGTCACCGGTGGTGAGCAGTTCTTC.

The rearrangement links TRBV2 to TRBJ1-5; D is unclear. V was cut by 3 bases and J by 2 bases, with 14 bases left in between. CDR3 length equals 16 residues. CDR1 SNHLY and CDR2 FYNNEI come from the germline V gene. In DNA form, the CDR3 reads TGTGCCAGCAGTGAGTCCACAAATTATCGCAATCAGCCCCAGCATTTT. The encoded protein is CASSESTNYRNQPQHF.

The chain carries TRBV7-2 and TRBJ2-2; 7 bases are a match to TRBD2. CDR1 and CDR2 from the germline V gene are SGHTA and FQGNSA. The CDR3 is made up of 16 amino acids. V lost 5 bases and J lost 0; bases outside the gene matches: 6. Here the CDR3 reads CASSQRRGANTGELFF. The CDR3 DNA reads TGTGCCAGCAGCCAGCGCCGGGGGGCGAACACCGGGGAGCTGTTTTTT. Combining the CDR3 with reference TRBV7-2 and TRBJ2-2 gives the whole variable domain GAGVSQSPSNKVTEKGKDVELRCDPISGHTALYWYRQSLGQGLEFLIYFQGNSAPDKSGLPSDRFSAERTGGSVSTLTIQRTQQEDSAVYLCASSQRRGANTGELFFGEGSRLTVL.

The chain joins TRBV6-2 or TRBV6-3 to TRBJ1-1, with D perhaps matching TRBD1 (6 bases). Germline V gene lookup returns CDR1 MNHEY and CDR2 SVGEGT. Trimming stripped 3 bases from V and 2 bases from J, with 13 bases between. The CDR3 extends over 15 amino acids. CDR3 nucleotide sequence: TGTGCCAGCAGTTATTATTCACAGGGTAACACTGAAGCTTTCTTT. It translates to CASSYYSQGNTEAFF.

As concerns this clone: The conserved final phenylalanine or tryptophan is absent from the CDR3, which likely points to a read error. It is unclear where the CDR3 begins or ends on the DNA, so no DNA is shown, and the CDR3 is as TCRdb lists it. V usage is TRBV12-2 and J usage is TRBJ1-1; the listed D gene, TRBD1, was not tested against the DNA. TRBV12-2 is designated a pseudogene. 16 amino acids form the CDR3, both terminal residues included. The CDR3: CASRLVTLSRYTEAFL.

The chain is built from TRBV28 and TRBJ1-2; 8 nucleotides align to TRBD1. The germline V gene has CDR1 MDHEN and CDR2 SYDVKM. The CDR3 is 17 amino acids. V was pared by 6 bases and J by 0 bases, with 12 bases of the junction left unmatched. CDR3 sequence: CASSPRDLRGPNYGYTF. The CDR3 DNA reads as TGTGCCAGCAGCCCGAGGGACCTCAGGGGGCCTAACTATGGCTACACCTTC.

In the case of this clone: The sample contains more than one DNA sequence encoding this CDR3. This sequence joins TRBV30 and TRBJ1-1; D is undetermined. V was clipped by 0 bases and J by 2 bases, with 7 bases between them. Germline V gene lookup returns CDR1 GTSNPN and CDR2 SVGIG (reference sequence). This CDR3 spans 13 amino acids. In nucleotides, the CDR3 is TGTGCCTGGAGTGTAAATACAAACACTGAAGCTTTCTTT. Its translation: CAWSVNTNTEAFF.

The chain recombines TRBV10-3 with TRBJ2-5, with TRBD2 as a possible D gene (5 bases). There are 15 residues in the CDR3. V was cut by 3 bases and J by 6 bases, with 17 bases left in between. CDR1 is ENHRY and CDR2 is SYGVKD in the germline V gene. The CDR3 nucleotides are TGTGCCATCAGTGAAGGACGGGGTCCCTTACAGACCCAGTACTTC. Translating it yields CAISEGRGPLQTQYF.

The chain joins TRBV27 to TRBJ1-2; D remains unclear. The germline V gene has CDR1 MNHEY and CDR2 SMNVEV (reference sequence). The CDR3 runs to 12 residues. Between the trimmed V and J ends, which lost 6 bases and 4 bases, there was a span of 9 bases. As DNA, the CDR3 is TGTGCCAGCAGCCGAGGTAGCTATGGCTACACCTTC. It yields the protein CASSRGSYGYTF.

As concerns this clone: Relative to the germline gene, one junction end is altered; a read error may explain this. The gene calls are TRBV28 and TRBJ1-6; 7 bases match TRBD1. Per germline, CDR1 MDHEN and CDR2 SYDVKM. This CDR3 contains 11 residues. CDR3 residues: CASSMTGPNNF. CDR3 nucleotide sequence: TGTGCCAGCAGCATGACAGGGCCCAATAACTTT.

The V gene is TRBV6-2 or TRBV6-3, the J gene TRBJ2-1; D is possibly TRBD2 (7 bases). This CDR3 contains 15 residues. CDR1 MNHEY and CDR2 SVGEGT come from the germline V gene. The V end lost 2 bases, the J end lost 6 bases, and 14 bases lay between the germline ends. The CDR3, as DNA: TGTGCCAGCAGTTACACGGGGGGCAGTCGCAATGAGCAGTTCTTC. Amino acid sequence: CASSYTGGSRNEQFF.

This rearrangement joins TRBV7-6 to TRBJ2-1; D ambiguous. Trimming cost V 4 bases and J 0 bases, with 7 bases left between them. Germline lookup yields CDR1 SGHVS and CDR2 FNYEAQ. CDR3 length: 14 residues. CDR3 amino acids: CASSSLSSYNEQFF. Written as DNA, the CDR3 is TGTGCCAGCAGCTCCCTTAGCTCCTACAATGAGCAGTTCTTC.

This clone was detected only a few times. The rearrangement uses TRBV9 and TRBJ1-4; the D gene is possibly TRBD1 (5 bases). V was cut by 4 bases and J by 3 bases, with 16 bases left in between. CDR1 is SGDLS, CDR2 YYNGEE, per germline. This CDR3 is 16 amino acids long. The CDR3 is CASSPHFDRANEKLFF. The DNA of the CDR3 is TGTGCCAGCAGCCCCCACTTCGACAGAGCTAATGAAAAACTGTTTTTT.